These 9 T cell receptor beta chains share one sample of origin, sequenced in a study of CD8 T cells in ankylosing spondylitis. TCRdb called the 5' RACE reads again in MiXCR, with one record for every CDR3 protein. The sample yields about 480,000 distinct CDR3 sequences, about 15% seen once. Their target antigens are unknown. General observations from the study: A TCR beta motif of under ten highly homologous variants seemed to mark ankylosing spondylitis blood.

Source material: blood, either unsorted or a sorted T cell fraction (not recorded which). Receptors were obtained from a male donor with ankylosing spondylitis.

The chain uses TRBV5-1 and TRBJ1-1, with D possibly TRBD1 on 6 matching bases. The V gene lost 0 bases and the J gene lost 5 bases, with 17 bases spanning the gap. Germline CDR1 and CDR2: SGHRS and YFSETQ. CDR3 size: 16 residues. The CDR3 DNA sequence: TGCGCCAGCAGCTTGGTTGGTGGGGGGGCTTGGACTGAAGCTTTCTTT. Its translation is CASSLVGGGAWTEAFF.

A few counts support this clonotype. The chain links TRBV15 to TRBJ1-5, with TRBD1 matching over 8 bases. In germline, CDR1 is LNHNV, CDR2 YYDKDF (reference sequence). V shed 1 base and J 3 bases; nucleotides not matched to a gene: 5. The CDR3 has 16 residues. The CDR3: CATSRGRDRNNQPQHF. As DNA, the CDR3 is TGTGCCACCAGCAGAGGGCGGGACAGGAACAATCAGCCCCAGCATTTT.

The sample holds a few counts of this clonotype. The V and J genes are TRBV27 and TRBJ2-1, with a weak D call TRBD2 (6 bases). The CDR3 totals 13 residues. The germline V gene encodes CDR1 MNHEY and CDR2 SMNVEV (reference sequence). The V and J ends lost 3 bases and 8 bases respectively, with 11 bases between them. CDR3 coding DNA: TGTGCCAGCAGTTTCTGGGGCGGGGATGAGCAGTTCTTC. Its protein product is CASSFWGGDEQFF.

Comment on this clonotype: A read error may account for a junction end that differs from germline. The chain employs TRBV4-3 and TRBJ2-7, with 12 bases that match TRBD2. Germline V gene data show CDR1 as LGHNA and CDR2 as YSLEER. The CDR3 sequence is 18 residues long. DNA for the CDR3: TGCGCCAGCAGCCGAAATTTCCAGTCTAGCGGGAGGGCCTACGAGCGGTACTTC. Translated, it gives CASSRNFQSSGRAYERYF.

This clonotype was observed a few times. V gene TRBV7-9 combines with J gene TRBJ2-7; TRBD1 matches at 8 bases. CDR3 length: 17 residues. J was trimmed by 5 bases and V by 5 bases; bases with no gene match: 17. Germline CDR1 SEHNR, CDR2 FQNEAQ (reference sequence). The chain's CDR3 is CASSRGQGQSMGNEQYF. The CDR3 DNA is TGTGCCAGCAGCCGCGGACAGGGACAGTCTATGGGCAACGAGCAGTACTTC. The full variable domain, in which reference TRBV7-9 and TRBJ2-7 provide the parts outside the CDR3, is DTGVSQNPRHKITKRGQNVTFRCDPISEHNRLYWYRQTLGQGPEFLTYFQNEAQLEKSRLLSDRFSAERPKGSFSTLEIQRTEQGDSAMYLCASSRGQGQSMGNEQYFGPGTRLTVT.

The chain links TRBV18 to TRBJ2-4, with 9 nucleotides matching TRBD2. With 5 bases clipped from V and 7 bases from J, the junction kept 12 bases outside the gene matches. This CDR3 spans 16 amino acids. CDR1 is KGHSH and CDR2 is LQKENI in the germline V gene. In nucleotides, the CDR3 is TGTGCCAGCTCAACAAGCCCTAGCGGGATGTGGAACATTCAGTACTTC. It specifies CASSTSPSGMWNIQYF.

This clonotype has just a few counts. This chain connects TRBV6-1 to TRBJ2-2; 7 bases are a match to TRBD2. The CDR3 consists of 16 residues. Germline CDR1 reads MNHNS; CDR2 reads SASEGT. Losses at the gene ends were 7 bases for V and 2 bases for J; bases not matched to a gene: 10. The CDR3 DNA is TGTGCCAGCACCCCCCGGGGGACTACCAACACCGGGGAGCTGTTTTTT. Protein: CASTPRGTTNTGELFF.

This clonotype occurred a few times. As DNA, the CDR3 is TGCAGCGTTGGGGGACCTAGGGCCGTCGCAGATACGCAGTATTTT. Translating it yields CSVGGPRAVADTQYF. The chain recombines TRBV29-1 with TRBJ2-3; D may be TRBD1 or TRBD2 (5 bases each). Germline assignment: CDR1 SQVTM and CDR2 ANQGSEA. V lost 4 bases and J 4 bases, leaving 18 bases between the germline ends. The CDR3 totals 15 residues.

The chain couples TRBV12-5 to TRBJ1-5, with D unclear. The CDR3 loop spans 13 amino acids. CDR1 and CDR2 from the germline V gene are LGHNT and FRNRAP. Deletions cut 1 base from V and 6 bases from J, with 7 bases between. CDR3 bases: TGTGCTAGTGGTTTGGGTGGGTCTCAGCCCCAGCATTTT. It specifies CASGLGGSQPQHF.